The rows below give T cell receptor beta chains drawn from one sample of a study of metastatic and nonmetastatic thyroid tumors. TCRdb re-called the PCR reads with MiXCR. The table shows just over 14,000 clones, with around 4% occurring only once. Source material: tumor tissue. The source of these receptors is a female donor with papillary thyroid cancer or a benign thyroid nodule (not recorded which). Some clones in this sample may be carry-over from other donors' samples. Each CDR3 is given with its conserved first and last residue. A D gene is named only where the DNA matches it firmly. Clone size appears in some rows only: once, few, many, or a class for an expanded clone.

D,V,size,J,DNA,CDR3
.,TRBV12-3/TRBV12-4,few,TRBJ1-3,TGTGCCAGCAGTTCATTGACAGTTGGAAACACCATATATTTT,CASSSLTVGNTIYF
.,TRBV19,few,TRBJ2-1,TGTGCCAGTAGTGCCCAGGGCGGGGATGAGCAGTTCTTC,CASSAQGGDEQFF
.,TRBV6-1,.,TRBJ2-6,TGTGCCAGCAGTGGAGCAGATAGTGGGGCCAACGTCCTGACTTTC,CASSGADSGANVLTF
.,TRBV19,.,TRBJ2-7,TGTGCCAGTAGTTACAGCGGCCTCGACTCCTACGAGCAGTACTTC,CASSYSGLDSYEQYF
.,TRBV27,.,TRBJ1-2,TGTGCCAGCAGTTTTGGGGTCAGAAACTATGGCTACACCTTC,CASSFGVRNYGYTF
TRBD2,TRBV20-1,few,TRBJ2-1,TGCAGTGCTGGGGAGCGGGAGTGGGCGGGGCAGTTCTTC,CSAGEREWAGQFF
.,TRBV28,.,TRBJ2-7,TGTGCCAGCAGTCCCTACTACGAGCAGTACTTC,CASSPYYEQYF
.,TRBV3-1,.,TRBJ1-6,TGTGCCAGCAGCCAATTTGCGGACCCAGGTAGCTCACCCCTCCACTTT,CASSQFADPGSSPLHF
TRBD1,TRBV6-1,few,TRBJ2-7,TGTGCCAGCAGTGAAGAGGGGACAGGCTTTGAAGAGCAGTACTTC,CASSEEGTGFEEQYF
TRBD2,TRBV6-1,few,TRBJ2-5,TGTGCCAGCAGCGAATCAGGGACTAGCGGGAGGGGGGGATACCAAGAGACCCAGTACTTC,CASSESGTSGRGGYQETQYF
TRBD1,TRBV6-2/TRBV6-3,few,TRBJ2-7,TGTGCCAGCAGTTACTTTCTTCGCCGGACAGGGAGCTACGAGCAGTACTTC,CASSYFLRRTGSYEQYF
.,TRBV11-3,few,TRBJ2-2,TGTGCCAGCAGCTTAGAGATAGCGGAGAACACCGGGGAGCTGTTTTTT,CASSLEIAENTGELFF
.,TRBV4-1,large,TRBJ2-7,TGCGCCAGCAGCCAATTTGGGGGTGCCTACGAGCAGTACTTC,CASSQFGGAYEQYF
.,TRBV20-1,few,TRBJ1-1,TGCAGCCCCTTTCGGTACACCGAGACTGAAGCTTTCTTT,CSPFRYTETEAFF
.,TRBV5-1,few,TRBJ2-7,TGCGCCAGCAGCCAAAGCTCCTACGAGCAGTACTTC,CASSQSSYEQYF
TRBD2,TRBV7-9,medium-sized,TRBJ2-7,TGTGCCAGCAGCGCGCCTAGCGGGATGTCCCGTTACGAGCAGTACTTC,CASSAPSGMSRYEQYF
TRBD2,TRBV11-2,.,TRBJ2-1,TGTGCCAGCAGCTTAGAAAGCGGGAGGGTCCATGAGCAGTTCTTC,CASSLESGRVHEQFF
.,TRBV6-2/TRBV6-3,.,TRBJ1-2,TGTGCCAGCAGCCAACCCATACTCTATGGCTACACCTTC,CASSQPILYGYTF
.,TRBV30,few,TRBJ1-6,TGTGCCTGGAGAGCCCTGGCAACAGACAATTCACCCCTCCACTTT,CAWRALATDNSPLHF
TRBD1,TRBV24-1,.,TRBJ2-7,TGTGCCACCAGTGACACCGGGACAGGGACCCACGAGCAGTACTTC,CATSDTGTGTHEQYF
TRBD1,TRBV7-9,few,TRBJ1-2,TGTGCCAGCAGCCGGACAGGGCTGACCTATGGCTACACCTTC,CASSRTGLTYGYTF
TRBD1,TRBV5-6,many,TRBJ1-1,TGTGCCAGCAGCCTGACAGGGGCTGGATCCTCTGGCACTGAAGCTTTCTTT,CASSLTGAGSSGTEAFF
TRBD1,TRBV6-1,.,TRBJ1-2,TGTGCCAGCGGACTGGGACAGGGCAACTATGGCTACACCTTC,CASGLGQGNYGYTF
.,TRBV15,few,TRBJ1-5,TGTGCCACCAGCAGAGAGACGAGGCCCGGGGGTCAGCCCCAGCATTTT,CATSRETRPGGQPQHF
.,TRBV7-8,.,TRBJ1-2,TGTGCCAGCAGCTTAGATGCAGGGGACTATGGCTACACCTTC,CASSLDAGDYGYTF
.,TRBV12-3/TRBV12-4,few,TRBJ2-3,TGTGCCAGCAGTTTTGAAGGGACAGATACGCAGTATTTT,CASSFEGTDTQYF
.,TRBV6-1,.,TRBJ1-1,TGTGCCAGCAGTGTGACCGGGAACACTGAAGCTTTCTTT,CASSVTGNTEAFF
.,TRBV6-1,.,TRBJ1-1,TGTGCCAGCAGTGGTCCCCTAGCTGGAGCTTTCTTT,CASSGPLAGAFF
.,TRBV7-2,few,TRBJ2-7,TGTGCCAGCAGCTTAGGGTGTCCCGCCTACGAGCAGTACTTC,CASSLGCPAYEQYF
TRBD1,TRBV27,.,TRBJ1-2,TGTGCCAGCAGTGCATCACAGGGGATATTAAGCTATGGCTACACCTTC,CASSASQGILSYGYTF
TRBD2,TRBV27,few,TRBJ2-3,TGTGCCAGCACGAGCGGGACTAGCGGGGCACCTCTTACAGATACGCAGTATTTT,CASTSGTSGAPLTDTQYF
.,TRBV6-1,few,TRBJ2-1,TGTGCCAGCAGTGAAGCGGCGGGGAGTGAGCAGTTCTTC,CASSEAAGSEQFF
TRBD1,TRBV20-1,.,TRBJ2-7,TGCAGTGCTAGGCTAGGACAGGGAATCTACGAGCAGTACTTC,CSARLGQGIYEQYF
TRBD1,TRBV6-1,few,TRBJ2-2,TGTGCCAGCATGGGGACAGGGGAGTATGGGGAGCTGTTTTTT,CASMGTGEYGELFF
.,TRBV5-1,few,TRBJ2-2,TGCGCCAGCAGCTTGACCGGGAACACCGGGGAGCTGTTTTTT,CASSLTGNTGELFF
TRBD2,TRBV12-3/TRBV12-4,few,TRBJ2-1,TGTGCCAGCACCCCTTGGGGACTAGTCAATGAGCAGTTCTTC,CASTPWGLVNEQFF
.,TRBV6-5,.,TRBJ2-1,TGTGCCAGCAGTGACTCCCACGGATCCTACAATGAGCAGTTCTTC,CASSDSHGSYNEQFF
.,TRBV7-9,.,TRBJ2-7,TGTGCCAGCAGCAAACCCGGGACACCTTACGAGCAGTACTTC,CASSKPGTPYEQYF
.,TRBV27,.,TRBJ1-5,TGTGCCAGCAGTTTATATTCCGTAAATAGCAATCAGCCCCAGCATTTT,CASSLYSVNSNQPQHF
TRBD2,TRBV20-1,few,TRBJ2-7,TGCAGTGCTAGAATCCGGGAGGGGGTCTACGAGCAGTACTTC,CSARIREGVYEQYF
.,TRBV24-1,few,TRBJ1-4,TGTGCCACCAGTGATCCAGGGAGGTGGGGTGAAAAACTGTTTTTT,CATSDPGRWGEKLFF
.,TRBV12-3/TRBV12-4,few,TRBJ2-5,TGTGCCAGCAGTTTTTGGGGCCCGTCGGAGACCCAGTACTTC,CASSFWGPSETQYF
.,TRBV7-2,.,TRBJ2-1,TGTGCCAGCAGCTTAGGACGCCACTCCTACAATGAGCAGTTCTTC,CASSLGRHSYNEQFF
.,TRBV6-1,few,TRBJ2-7,TGTGCCAGCAGTGAGAGGGGGGCGCTACGCAAGTACTTC,CASSERGALRKYF
TRBD1,TRBV25-1,.,TRBJ1-2,TGTGCCAGCACCGGCGGGACAGGGTACTATGGCTACACCTTC,CASTGGTGYYGYTF
.,TRBV14,.,TRBJ1-2,TGTGCCAGCAGCCATACTTACAGTGGCTACACCTTC,CASSHTYSGYTF
.,TRBV20-1,.,TRBJ2-2,TGCAGTGCTAGAGAGGAAACCGGGGAGCTGTTTTTT,CSAREETGELFF
.,TRBV6-1,few,TRBJ1-2,TGTGCCACCCTGGGGCGGGGGGGCGCACCGGCTAACTATGGCTACACCTTC,CATLGRGGAPANYGYTF
.,TRBV6-2/TRBV6-3,.,TRBJ2-3,TGTGCCAGCAGCCGCCGGCGGGCGGAAGAGCAGTATTTT,CASSRRRAEEQYF
.,TRBV11-2,medium-sized,TRBJ2-7,TGTGCCAGCAGCTTAGATCCCCAGGGCGCCGGGGGAGAGCAGTACTTC,CASSLDPQGAGGEQYF
.,TRBV6-4,few,TRBJ2-3,TGTGCCAGCAGTGAGGGACTCCGAGATACGCAGTATTTT,CASSEGLRDTQYF
.,TRBV11-2,few,TRBJ1-1,TGTGCCAGCAGACGATCCGACGCGAACACTGAAGCTTTCTTT,CASRRSDANTEAFF
.,TRBV6-1,few,TRBJ1-5,TGTGCCAGCAGTGAGGAGACCTGGAGAAGCAATCAGCCCCAGCATTTT,CASSEETWRSNQPQHF
TRBD2,TRBV11-2,few,TRBJ2-7,TGTGCCAGCAGCGATGGACTAGCGGGCTGGCAGTACTTC,CASSDGLAGWQYF